This TCR beta chain derives from a study of blood T cell repertoires in COVID-19 (TCRdb year 2020). About the investigation overall: Collaborator samples came from the United States, Italy and Spain and covered acute and convalescent phases of COVID-19. The material from the prospective study consisted of cDNA or gDNA derived from T cells, B-cell-depleted T cells, or PBMCs. Sample metadata almost always included a de-identified subject ID, COVID-19 status, age in years and sex. The repertoires were released in a freely available public database intended as a resource for research on the immune response to SARS-CoV-2. The samples were drawn from two sources: the first 160 participants of the ongoing ImmuneRACE study, and 1,200 or so subjects contributed by 6 global collaborators. Deeply sampled blood TCRbeta repertoires from subjects exposed to, actively infected with, or recovered from COVID-19 were included in the dataset. Where HLA class I and class II types were available, the types were taken from metadata supplied by the sample provider, not from assay-based typing. On the study overall, not on this receptor specifically: The quantity of clinical and demographic metadata differed by source and by participant and was supplied without curation.

TCRbeta CDR3 regions were amplified from genomic DNA by means of the immunoSEQ Assay, a bias-controlled multiplex PCR. As for the authors' bioinformatics: Within the assay, amplification of reference gene primers was used to estimate how many nucleated cells each sample contained. Sequence reads were collapsed and filtered to measure the absolute abundance of every unique TCRbeta CDR3 rearrangement. Productive Simpson clonality was computed per sample as the square root of Simpson's diversity index over productive rearrangements. Entries here come from immuneACCESS through TCRdb and include only in-frame sequences with V and J called. Some clones fail to appear in such tables; in the studies checked, an unresolved V gene covers under half of the shortfall, and the cause of the remainder is unknown. Clone size and the V and J calls come from that table; the DNA yielded D and trimming. This sample holds about 320,000 clones; more than 90% were observed only once. The biggest ten clones account for 3.5% to 5% of the sample.

Notes on this clone: Its antigen is still unknown. Per-base quality was not reported, and no clone a single base away is much larger than it.

Participants in the prospective study were enrolled through a virtual design, were aged roughly 18 to 90 years, and lived in 24 United States geographic areas. Cohort assignment in the prospective study relied on participant-reported clinical history from a screening survey and a study questionnaire. Exposed participants were defined as having been in contact with someone with a PCR-confirmed or clinician-diagnosed COVID-19 case within 2 weeks of study entry. In the prospective study, mobile phlebotomists collected whole blood, serum and a nasopharyngeal or oropharyngeal swab from each participant. Prospective study participants could optionally give additional blood draws and questionnaires over an approximately two-month period. Before DNA extraction, blood samples from the prospective study were shipped at room temperature or frozen. Trimming leaves V shorter by 5 bases and J shorter by 3 bases, with the junction holding 5 bases beyond the gene matches. There are 15 amino acids in the CDR3, from cysteine to phenylalanine inclusive. The DNA shown is the 45-base CDR3, in frame from base 1. The germline V gene specifies SGHTA as CDR1 and FQGNSA as CDR2.

The specimen was PBMCs or T cells enriched from blood (not recorded which). The rearrangement combines TRBV7-2 with TRBJ2-3, with 10 junctional bases fitting TRBD1. This receptor was obtained from a woman aged 25 to 39 who had been exposed to COVID-19. The encoded CDR3 is CASSHRDRGTDTQYF. The sequenced DNA: TGTGCCAGCAGCCACCGGGACAGGGGTACAGATACGCAGTATTTT.